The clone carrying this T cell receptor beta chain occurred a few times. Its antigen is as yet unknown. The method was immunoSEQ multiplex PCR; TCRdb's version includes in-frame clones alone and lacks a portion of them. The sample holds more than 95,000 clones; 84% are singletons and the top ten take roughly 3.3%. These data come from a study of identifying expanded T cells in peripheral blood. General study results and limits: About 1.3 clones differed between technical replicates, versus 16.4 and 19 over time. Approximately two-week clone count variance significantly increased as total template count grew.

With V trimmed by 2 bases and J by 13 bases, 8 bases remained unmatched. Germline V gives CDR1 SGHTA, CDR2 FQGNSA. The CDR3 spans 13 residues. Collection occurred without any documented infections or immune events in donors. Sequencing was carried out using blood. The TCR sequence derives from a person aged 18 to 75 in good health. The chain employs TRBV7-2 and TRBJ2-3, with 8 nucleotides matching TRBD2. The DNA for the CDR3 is TGTGCCAGCAGCTTAAATTCGGGTAGCGGGGAGTATTTT. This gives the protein CASSLNSGSGEYF.